This TCR beta chain was recorded in a study of a mutant IDH1 vaccine in newly diagnosed glioma. Study-level information: The vaccination schedule gave patients eight doses in weeks 1, 3, 5, 7, 11, 15, 19 and 23.

Time point indicated: week 5, during vaccination. A 20-mer mutant IDH1 peptide at 300 ug was injected subcutaneously with topical imiquimod. CDR3 length equals 14 residues. Trimming pared 2 bases from V and 1 base from J, leaving 8 bases between. Germline lookup yields CDR1 MNHNY and CDR2 SVGAGI (reference sequence). This clone was seen only once. The antigen is unknown. TCRdb keeps only in-frame clones here, not all; method: immunoSEQ multiplex PCR. The sample consists of 25,000 or so clones, around four fifths of them appearing once. The sequences come from PBMCs, collected from a glioma patient whose treatment included an IDH1 peptide vaccine. J is TRBJ2-5 and V is TRBV6-6; the D gene is possibly TRBD1 (6 bases). This clonotype originated in a man aged 40-49 years with glioma. Some clones in this sample may be carry-over from other donors' samples. CDR3 nucleotide sequence: TGTGCCAGCAGTTACAGGACAGCCCAAGAGACCCAGTACTTC. Protein: CASSYRTAQETQYF.